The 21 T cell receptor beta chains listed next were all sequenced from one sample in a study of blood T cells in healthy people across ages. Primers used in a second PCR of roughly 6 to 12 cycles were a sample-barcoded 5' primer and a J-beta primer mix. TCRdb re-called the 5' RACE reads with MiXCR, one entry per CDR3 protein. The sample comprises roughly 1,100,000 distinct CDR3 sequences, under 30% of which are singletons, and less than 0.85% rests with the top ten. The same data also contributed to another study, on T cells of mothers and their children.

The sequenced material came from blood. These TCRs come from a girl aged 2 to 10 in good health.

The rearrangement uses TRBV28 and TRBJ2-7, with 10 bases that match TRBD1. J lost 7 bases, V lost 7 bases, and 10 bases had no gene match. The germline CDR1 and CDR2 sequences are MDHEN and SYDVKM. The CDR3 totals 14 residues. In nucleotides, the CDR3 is TGTGCCAGCACCGACGGGACAGGGGCTCGGGAGCAGTACTTC. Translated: CASTDGTGAREQYF.

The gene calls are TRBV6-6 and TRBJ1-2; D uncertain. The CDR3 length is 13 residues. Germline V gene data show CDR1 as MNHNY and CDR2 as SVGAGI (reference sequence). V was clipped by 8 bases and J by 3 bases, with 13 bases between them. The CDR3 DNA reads TGTGCCAGCTTTGGTAGCGGGGACTATGGCTACACCTTC. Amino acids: CASFGSGDYGYTF.

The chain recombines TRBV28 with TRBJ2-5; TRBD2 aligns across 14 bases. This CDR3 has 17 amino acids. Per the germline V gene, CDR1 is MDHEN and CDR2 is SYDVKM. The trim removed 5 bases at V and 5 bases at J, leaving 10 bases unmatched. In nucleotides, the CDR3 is TGTGCCAGCAGTACCGGGACTAGCGGGAGAGGCCTGGAGACCCAGTACTTC. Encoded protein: CASSTGTSGRGLETQYF.

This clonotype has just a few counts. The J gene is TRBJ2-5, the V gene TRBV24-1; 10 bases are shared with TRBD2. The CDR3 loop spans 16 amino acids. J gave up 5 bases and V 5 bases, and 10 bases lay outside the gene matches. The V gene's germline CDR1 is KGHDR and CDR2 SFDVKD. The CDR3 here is CATSGGSGGPEETQYF. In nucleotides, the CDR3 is TGTGCCACCAGTGGTGGTAGCGGGGGGCCGGAGGAGACCCAGTACTTC.

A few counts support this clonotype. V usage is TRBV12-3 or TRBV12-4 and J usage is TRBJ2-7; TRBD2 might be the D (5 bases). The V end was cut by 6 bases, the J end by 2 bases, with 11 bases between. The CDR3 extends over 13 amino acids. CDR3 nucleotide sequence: TGTGCCAGCAGACAGCGGCGGACCTACGAGCAGTACTTC. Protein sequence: CASRQRRTYEQYF.

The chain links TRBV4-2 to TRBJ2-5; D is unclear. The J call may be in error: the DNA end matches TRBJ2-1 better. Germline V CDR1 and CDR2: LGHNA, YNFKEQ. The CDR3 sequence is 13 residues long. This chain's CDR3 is CASSQVGVDEQFF. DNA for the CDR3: TGTGCCAGCAGCCAAGTAGGCGTGGATGAGCAGTTCTTC.

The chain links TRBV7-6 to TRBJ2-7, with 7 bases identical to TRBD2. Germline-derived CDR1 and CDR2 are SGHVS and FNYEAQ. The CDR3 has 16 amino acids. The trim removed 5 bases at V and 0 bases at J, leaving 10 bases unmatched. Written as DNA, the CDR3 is TGTGCCAGCAGCCCCTCTTATGGCGGGAGCTCCTACGAGCAGTACTTC. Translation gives CASSPSYGGSSYEQYF.

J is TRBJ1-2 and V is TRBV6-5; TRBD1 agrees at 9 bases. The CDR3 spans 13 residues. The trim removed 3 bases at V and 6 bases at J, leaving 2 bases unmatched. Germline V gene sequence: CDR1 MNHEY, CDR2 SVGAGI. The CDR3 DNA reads TGTGCCAGCAGTTATAGGGACAGGGATGGCTACACCTTC. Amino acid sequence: CASSYRDRDGYTF.

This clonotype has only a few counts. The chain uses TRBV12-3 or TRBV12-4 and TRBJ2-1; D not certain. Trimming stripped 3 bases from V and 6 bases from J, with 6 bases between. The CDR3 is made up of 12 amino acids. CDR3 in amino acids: CASSFFSNEQFF. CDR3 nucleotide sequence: TGTGCCAGCAGTTTCTTCTCCAATGAGCAGTTCTTC.

The CDR3, as DNA: TGTGCCAGTAGTATCTGGGCTAGCGGGGGGGACAATGAGCAGTTCTTC. Translating it yields CASSIWASGGDNEQFF. The chain recombines TRBV19 with TRBJ2-5, with 12 bases fitting TRBD2. The J call may not be correct, given that the DNA end is closer to TRBJ2-1. The CDR3 runs to 16 residues. The germline V gene has CDR1 LNHDA and CDR2 SQIVND (reference sequence).

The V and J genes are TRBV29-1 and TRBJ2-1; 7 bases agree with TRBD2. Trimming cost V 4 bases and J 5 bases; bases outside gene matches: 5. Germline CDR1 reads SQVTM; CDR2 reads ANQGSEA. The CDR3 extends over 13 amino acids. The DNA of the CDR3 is TGCAGCGTTGGGTCGGGAGGCGACAATGAGCAGTTCTTC. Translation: CSVGSGGDNEQFF.

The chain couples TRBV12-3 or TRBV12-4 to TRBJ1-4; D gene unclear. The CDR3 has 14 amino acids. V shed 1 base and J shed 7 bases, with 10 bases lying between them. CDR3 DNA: TGTGCCAGCAGTTTAGTACAGCCTTCTGAAAAACTGTTTTTT. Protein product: CASSLVQPSEKLFF.

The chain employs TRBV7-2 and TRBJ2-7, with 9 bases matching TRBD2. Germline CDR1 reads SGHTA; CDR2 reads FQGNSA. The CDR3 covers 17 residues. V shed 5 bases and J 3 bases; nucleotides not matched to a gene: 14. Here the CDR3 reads CASSLRITSGRNYEQYF. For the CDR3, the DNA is TGTGCCAGCAGCCTACGGATCACCAGCGGGAGGAACTACGAGCAGTACTTC.

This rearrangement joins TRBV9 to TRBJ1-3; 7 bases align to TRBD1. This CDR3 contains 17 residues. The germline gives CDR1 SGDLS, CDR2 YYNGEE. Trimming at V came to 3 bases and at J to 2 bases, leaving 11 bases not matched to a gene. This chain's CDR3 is CASSAPGGGPPGNTIYF. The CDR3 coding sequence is TGTGCCAGCAGCGCCCCCGGAGGGGGCCCCCCTGGAAACACCATATATTTT.

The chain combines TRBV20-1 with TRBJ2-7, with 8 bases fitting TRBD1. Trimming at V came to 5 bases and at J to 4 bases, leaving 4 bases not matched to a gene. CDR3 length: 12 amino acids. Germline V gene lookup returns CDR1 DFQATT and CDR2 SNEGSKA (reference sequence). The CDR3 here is CSAGGQEYEQYF. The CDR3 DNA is TGCAGTGCTGGGGGACAGGAATACGAGCAGTACTTC.

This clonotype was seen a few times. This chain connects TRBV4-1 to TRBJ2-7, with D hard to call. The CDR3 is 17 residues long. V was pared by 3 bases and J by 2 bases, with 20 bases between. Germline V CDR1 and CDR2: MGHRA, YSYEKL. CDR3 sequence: CASSQVLWVPGTYEQYF. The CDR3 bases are TGCGCCAGCAGCCAGGTGCTTTGGGTCCCTGGGACCTACGAGCAGTACTTC.

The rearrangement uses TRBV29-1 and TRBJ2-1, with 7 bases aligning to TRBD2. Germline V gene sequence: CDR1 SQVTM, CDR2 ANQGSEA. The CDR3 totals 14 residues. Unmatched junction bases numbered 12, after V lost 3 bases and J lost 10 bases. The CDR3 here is CSVERGSGGREQFF. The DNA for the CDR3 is TGCAGCGTTGAGCGCGGGAGCGGTGGTAGGGAGCAGTTCTTC.

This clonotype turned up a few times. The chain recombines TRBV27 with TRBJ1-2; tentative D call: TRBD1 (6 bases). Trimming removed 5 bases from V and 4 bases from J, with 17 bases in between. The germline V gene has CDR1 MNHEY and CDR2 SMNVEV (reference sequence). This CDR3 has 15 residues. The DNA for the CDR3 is TGTGCCAGCAGTCCCACACCCGGACAGCGCTATGGCTACACCTTC. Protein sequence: CASSPTPGQRYGYTF.

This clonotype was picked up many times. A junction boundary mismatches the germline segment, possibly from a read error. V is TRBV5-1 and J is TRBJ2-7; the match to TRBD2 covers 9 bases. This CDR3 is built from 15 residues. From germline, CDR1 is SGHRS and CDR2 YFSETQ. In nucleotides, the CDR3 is TGTGCCAGCAGCCCCCTAGCGGGAAGCTCCTACGAGCAGTACTTC. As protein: CASSPLAGSSYEQYF.

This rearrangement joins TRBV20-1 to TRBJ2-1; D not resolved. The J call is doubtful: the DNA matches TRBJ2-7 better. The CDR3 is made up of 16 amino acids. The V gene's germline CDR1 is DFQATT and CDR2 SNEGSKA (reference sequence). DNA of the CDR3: TGCAGTGCTAGCCTCCTAGAGGATCCTGTGGCTTACGAGCAGTACTTC. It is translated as CSASLLEDPVAYEQYF.

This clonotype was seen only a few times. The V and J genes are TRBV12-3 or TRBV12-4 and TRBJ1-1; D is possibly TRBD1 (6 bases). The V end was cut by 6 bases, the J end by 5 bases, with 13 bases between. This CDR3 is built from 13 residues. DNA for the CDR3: TGTGCCAGCAGACAATCAGGGGAGACTGAAGCTTTCTTT. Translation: CASRQSGETEAFF.